This T cell receptor beta chain was obtained from a study of CD8 T cells in ankylosing spondylitis. Study conclusions and caveats: What appeared characteristic of ankylosing spondylitis blood was a TCR beta motif of about eight highly homologous variants. Disease-linked clones proved CD8+ and comparatively uncommon in peripheral blood.

The TCR beta libraries were generated through quantitative 5'-RACE incorporating molecular barcodes. Using its own MiXCR run on the 5' RACE reads, TCRdb lists one record per CDR3 protein. The repertoire consists of about 340,000 distinct CDR3 sequences, with around 20% occurring once and the leading ten covering less than 15%. This clonotype turned up a few times. Its antigen is unidentified. V gave up 8 bases and J gave up 9 bases, with 8 bases separating them. This CDR3 is built from 10 residues. Germline CDR1 reads SEHNR; CDR2 reads FQNEAQ (reference sequence). This receptor was identified in a male donor with ankylosing spondylitis or in good health (not recorded which). The sequenced material came from blood, either unsorted or a sorted T cell fraction (not recorded which). V gene TRBV7-9 combines with J gene TRBJ2-1, with a weak D call TRBD2 (5 bases). CDR3 in amino acids: CASVRGEQFF. CDR3 DNA sequence: TGTGCCAGCGTCCGGGGTGAGCAGTTCTTC.